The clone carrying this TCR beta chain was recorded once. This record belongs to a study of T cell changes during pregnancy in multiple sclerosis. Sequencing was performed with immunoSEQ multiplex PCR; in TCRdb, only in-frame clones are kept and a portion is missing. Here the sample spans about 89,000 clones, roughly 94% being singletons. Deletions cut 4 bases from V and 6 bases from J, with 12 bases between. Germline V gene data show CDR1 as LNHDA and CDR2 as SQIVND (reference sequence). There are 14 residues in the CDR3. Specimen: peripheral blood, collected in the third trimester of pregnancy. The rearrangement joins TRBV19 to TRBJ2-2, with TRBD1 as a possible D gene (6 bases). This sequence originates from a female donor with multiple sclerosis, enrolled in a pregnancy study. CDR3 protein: CASSTHRDAGELFF. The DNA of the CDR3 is TGTGCCAGTAGTACACACAGGGATGCCGGGGAGCTGTTTTTT.